These 23 T cell receptor beta chains were sequenced from one sample in a study of early T cells in non-severe SARS-CoV-2 infection. TCRdb recomputed calls from the 5' RACE reads with MiXCR, one row per CDR3 protein. The table records tens of thousands of distinct CDR3 sequences, approximately 6% of them present only once. Sample: whole blood. The origin of the receptors is an adult who was a healthcare worker with PCR-confirmed SARS-CoV-2 infection or an uninfected control (not recorded which).

This clonotype was seen many times. V usage is TRBV24-1 and J usage is TRBJ2-3; D may be TRBD1 or TRBD2 (6 bases each). The CDR3 spans 14 residues. The V gene's germline CDR1 is KGHDR and CDR2 SFDVKD. V was clipped by 3 bases and J by 7 bases, with 13 bases between them. CDR3 region: CATSDPGGTNTQYF. The CDR3 region has the DNA TGTGCCACCAGTGATCCCGGGGGCACGAATACGCAGTATTTT.

This chain links TRBV28 with TRBJ2-7; 9 bases line up with TRBD1. This CDR3 is built from 14 residues. Germline lookup yields CDR1 MDHEN and CDR2 SYDVKM. Unmatched junction bases numbered 6, after V lost 4 bases and J lost 5 bases. CDR3 in DNA: TGTGCCAGCAGTTCGGGACAGGGAGGGCACGAGCAGTACTTC. Amino acid sequence: CASSSGQGGHEQYF.

A few counts support this clonotype. The chain is built from TRBV11-2 and TRBJ2-5, with TRBD1 as a possible D gene (6 bases). The germline V gene has CDR1 SGHAT and CDR2 FQNNGV. The V end was cut by 1 base, the J end by 3 bases, with 12 bases between. This CDR3 is built from 15 residues. The CDR3 here is CASSLGWRTEETQYF. For the CDR3, the DNA is TGTGCCAGCAGCTTAGGTTGGAGGACAGAAGAGACCCAGTACTTC.

This clonotype has ten or more counts. This rearrangement joins TRBV5-5 to TRBJ1-3, with D possibly being TRBD1 (5 bases). V was pared by 5 bases and J by 1 base, with 16 bases between. Looked up from germline, CDR1 is SGHKS and CDR2 is YYEKEE (reference sequence). The CDR3 has 16 residues. CDR3 sequence: CASSHYSDSSGNTIYF. The CDR3 nucleotides are TGTGCCAGCAGTCATTACTCCGACAGTTCTGGAAACACCATATATTTT.

This clonotype showed up many times. This chain uses TRBV10-3 with TRBJ2-7; 8 positions match TRBD1. Germline V gene sequence: CDR1 ENHRY, CDR2 SYGVKD. The CDR3 is made up of 13 amino acids. The V segment lost 10 bases and the J segment 0 bases; nucleotides outside the gene matches: 5. CDR3 sequence: CATSGQASYEQYF. CDR3 in DNA: TGTGCCACCTCGGGACAGGCCTCCTACGAGCAGTACTTC.

This clonotype was picked up many times. The chain recombines TRBV7-6 with TRBJ2-3; D unresolved. CDR3 length equals 12 residues. Germline CDR1 SGHVS, CDR2 FNYEAQ. V lost 0 bases and J lost 8, with 6 bases in between. The CDR3 region is CASSLAVGTQYF. The CDR3 bases are TGTGCCAGCAGCTTAGCGGTGGGTACGCAGTATTTT.

The chain recombines TRBV27 with TRBJ1-1, with D hard to call. The length of the CDR3 is 11 residues. Trimming cost V 5 bases and J 3 bases, with 4 bases left between them. The germline V gene encodes CDR1 MNHEY and CDR2 SMNVEV (reference sequence). The CDR3 sequence: CASSPYTEAFF. CDR3 in DNA: TGTGCCAGCAGTCCTTACACTGAAGCTTTCTTT.

This clonotype showed up many times. The chain links TRBV6-1 to TRBJ2-7; possibly TRBD1 for D (5 bases). CDR3 length: 14 residues. Germline V gives CDR1 MNHNS, CDR2 SASEGT. V was shortened by 2 bases and J by 0 bases, with 8 bases between the two germline ends. This CDR3 reads CASSEQGSSYEQYF. The CDR3 bases are TGTGCCAGCAGTGAACAGGGCAGCTCCTACGAGCAGTACTTC.

This clonotype was recorded many times. The chain recombines TRBV6-6 with TRBJ2-7; no reliable D call. Trimming removed 2 bases from V and 2 bases from J, with 10 bases in between. Germline V lookup: CDR1 MNHNY, CDR2 SVGAGI (reference sequence). The CDR3 has 14 amino acids. CDR3 DNA sequence: TGTGCCAGCAGTTACGGTTACGTAACCTACGAGCAGTACTTC. This sequence encodes CASSYGYVTYEQYF.

This clonotype came up many times. V is TRBV12-3 or TRBV12-4 and J is TRBJ2-3; TRBD1 matches at 8 bases. V lost 7 bases to trimming and J lost 1 base; unmatched junction nucleotides: 4. CDR3 length: 14 residues. This CDR3 reads CASTPGGRTDTQYF. The DNA for the CDR3 is TGTGCCAGCACCCCAGGGGGCCGCACAGATACGCAGTATTTT.

A note on this clonotype: This may stem from a read error, because a much larger clone lies one nucleotide away. The V call is TRBV5-1, the J call TRBJ2-1; D perhaps matches TRBD1 (5 bases). This CDR3 is built from 12 residues. The germline V gene encodes CDR1 SGHRS and CDR2 YFSETQ. In DNA form, the CDR3 reads TGCGCCAGCGGCTTGGCAGGGAATGAGCAGTTCTTC. It is translated as CASGLAGNEQFF. Full variable domain (outside the CDR3, taken from reference TRBV5-1 and TRBJ2-1): KAGVTQTPRYLIKTRGQQVTLSCSPISGHRSVSWYQQTPGQGLQFLFEYFSETQRNKGNFPGRFSGRQFSNSRSEMNVSTLELGDSALYLCASGLAGNEQFFGPGTRLTVL.

This clonotype was counted many times. The chain carries TRBV13 and TRBJ2-7; 8 nucleotides match TRBD2. CDR1 is PRHDT, CDR2 FYEKMQ, per germline (reference sequence). The CDR3 length is 15 residues. The J segment lost 0 bases and the V segment lost 6 bases, leaving 7 bases of the junction unmatched. CDR3 residues: CASRTRGGHSYEQYF. The CDR3 nucleotides are TGTGCCAGCAGGACCCGGGGGGGGCACTCCTACGAGCAGTACTTC.

This clonotype was recorded at least ten times. The rearrangement uses TRBV5-4 and TRBJ1-6, with a possible D match to TRBD1 (5 bases). The CDR3 contains 19 residues. The germline CDR1 and CDR2 sequences are SGHNT and YYREEE (reference sequence). The germline V and J ends were trimmed by 4 bases and 0 bases, with 20 bases remaining between them. The CDR3 here is CASSLGGAGPSSYNSPLHF. CDR3 nucleotide sequence: TGTGCCAGCAGCCTGGGGGGAGCAGGGCCAAGCTCCTATAATTCACCCCTCCACTTT.

The table lists this clonotype with many counts. The J gene is TRBJ2-5, the V gene TRBV5-1; 10 bases agree with TRBD2. Germline trimming cut 1 base from V and 7 bases from J; bases unmatched to any gene: 10. Per the germline V gene, CDR1 is SGHRS and CDR2 is YFSETQ. The CDR3 totals 16 residues. The CDR3 DNA reads as TGCGCCAGCAGCTTGCTAGCGGGGGTCGTCCCGGGGACCCAGTACTTC. Its protein product is CASSLLAGVVPGTQYF.

In this sample, this clonotype turned up many times. The gene calls are TRBV19 and TRBJ2-3; 10 bases map to TRBD2. The length of the CDR3 is 19 residues. V was clipped by 3 bases and J by 2 bases; unmatched bases: 14. CDR1 and CDR2 (germline): LNHDA, SQIVND (reference sequence). The CDR3 sequence: CASSIQPWASGGFTDTQYF. CDR3 coding DNA: TGTGCCAGTAGTATCCAACCCTGGGCTAGCGGGGGTTTCACAGATACGCAGTATTTT.

This chain links TRBV5-4 with TRBJ2-1; 7 bases line up with TRBD2. The J segment lost 9 bases and the V segment lost 0 bases, leaving 3 bases of the junction unmatched. This CDR3 contains 13 residues. In germline, CDR1 is SGHNT, CDR2 YYREEE (reference sequence). This chain's CDR3 is CASSLAGTIEQFF. The CDR3 DNA reads TGTGCCAGCAGCTTGGCTGGGACTATTGAGCAGTTCTTC.

This clonotype was detected many times. The genes are TRBV11-2 and TRBJ1-2; no definite D call. The germline CDR1 and CDR2 sequences are SGHAT and FQNNGV. CDR3 length: 12 residues. The V gene lost 2 bases and the J gene lost 7 bases, with 8 bases spanning the gap. This CDR3 is CASSLLTSGYTF. The CDR3, as DNA: TGTGCCAGCAGCTTATTGACATCTGGCTACACCTTC.

This clonotype was observed at least ten times. The J gene is TRBJ1-1, the V gene TRBV19; no firm D call. V lost 7 bases, J lost 11 bases, and 17 bases lay in between. Germline CDR1 and CDR2: LNHDA and SQIVND (reference sequence). This CDR3 spans 12 amino acids. This chain's CDR3 is CASTIIGAQAFF. The CDR3 region has the DNA TGTGCCAGTACCATCATCGGCGCGCAGGCTTTCTTT.

This clonotype was picked up many times. J is TRBJ2-7 and V is TRBV20-1; D is possibly TRBD2 (5 bases). This CDR3 comprises 14 residues. V gave up 6 bases and J gave up 2 bases, with 17 bases separating them. Germline V CDR1 and CDR2: DFQATT, SNEGSKA (reference sequence). CDR3 in amino acids: CSATTPGGAYEQYF. The CDR3 DNA sequence: TGCAGTGCAACTACCCCCGGAGGCGCCTACGAGCAGTACTTC.

This clonotype has at least ten counts. The chain is built from TRBV29-1 and TRBJ1-1; 8 bases fit TRBD1. The CDR3 runs to 17 residues. CDR1 and CDR2 from the germline V gene are SQVTM and ANQGSEA. The trim removed 2 bases at V and 2 bases at J, leaving 13 bases unmatched. CDR3 in DNA: TGCAGCGTTGAAAAGACAGGGGTATGGTTTCGTAACACTGAAGCTTTCTTT. Its translation is CSVEKTGVWFRNTEAFF. Drawing the rest from reference TRBV29-1 and TRBJ1-1, the complete variable domain is SAVISQKPSRDICQRGTSLTIQCQVDSQVTMMFWYRQQPGQSLTLIATANQGSEATYESGFVIDKFPISRPNLTFSTLTVSNMSPEDSSIYLCSVEKTGVWFRNTEAFFGQGTRLTVV.

The chain is built from TRBV21-1 and TRBJ2-3; the DNA was not compared with TRBD1, the D call given in the table. TRBV21-1 is classified as a pseudogene. This CDR3 has 15 amino acids. CDR3 DNA: TGTGCCAGCAGCAACGGGACGCCTAGCACAGATACGCAGTATTTT. Translated: CASSNGTPSTDTQYF.

Ten or more counts support this clonotype. The chain recombines TRBV4-3 with TRBJ2-2; possibly TRBD1 or TRBD2 for D (6 bases each). Trimming left V 0 bases short and J 7 bases short, with 9 bases between. Germline CDR1 is LGHNA and CDR2 is YSLEER. The length of the CDR3 is 14 residues. The CDR3 nucleotides are TGCGCCAGCAGCCAAGACGGGGGCATCGGGGAGCTGTTTTTT. Its protein is CASSQDGGIGELFF.

This clonotype was counted many times. The CDR3 protein is CATGDTENTEAFF. In nucleotides, the CDR3 is TGTGCCACTGGGGACACAGAGAACACTGAAGCTTTCTTT. J is TRBJ1-1 and V is TRBV6-1; D might be TRBD1 (6 bases). V was pared by 10 bases and J by 1 base, with 13 bases between. This CDR3 contains 13 residues. The germline V gene encodes CDR1 MNHNS and CDR2 SASEGT.